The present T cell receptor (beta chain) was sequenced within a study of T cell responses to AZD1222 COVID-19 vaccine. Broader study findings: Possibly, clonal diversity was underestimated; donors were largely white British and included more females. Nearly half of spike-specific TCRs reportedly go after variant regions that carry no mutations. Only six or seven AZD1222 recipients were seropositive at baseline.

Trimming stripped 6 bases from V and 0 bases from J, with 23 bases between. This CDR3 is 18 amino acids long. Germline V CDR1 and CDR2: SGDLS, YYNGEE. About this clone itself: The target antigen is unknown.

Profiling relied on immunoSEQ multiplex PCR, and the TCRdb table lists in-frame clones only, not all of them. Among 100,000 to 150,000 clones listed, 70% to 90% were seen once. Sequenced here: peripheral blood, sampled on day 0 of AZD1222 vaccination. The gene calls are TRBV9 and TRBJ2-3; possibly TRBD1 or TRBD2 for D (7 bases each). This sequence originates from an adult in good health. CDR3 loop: CASTPRGGRVSSTDTQYF. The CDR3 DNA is TGTGCCAGCACCCCCAGGGGGGGAAGGGTTTCTAGCACAGATACGCAGTATTTT.